A single sample is the source of the 14 T cell receptor beta chains below, sequenced in a study of T-cell reconstitution after alpha-beta-depleted transplantation in children. TCRbeta library preparation incorporated unique molecular identifiers. One entry per CDR3 protein results from TCRdb running MiXCR on the PCR reads. This table has approximately 300,000 distinct CDR3 sequences, roughly 9.1% appearing once. This material consisted of PBMCs, taken before TCRalphabeta/CD19-depleted stem cell transplant. All receptors derive from a boy under two years old with acute myeloid leukemia, due to receive a stem cell transplant.

About this clonotype: One end of the junction is discordant with germline, which a read error may explain. V and J are TRBV2 and TRBJ2-2; 8 bases are shared with TRBD1. The CDR3 is 19 amino acids. Germline V CDR1 and CDR2: SNHLY, FYNNEI. The CDR3 loop is CASSEFRRTGKANTGGLFF. CDR3 DNA sequence: TGTGCCAGCAGTGAATTTCGCCGGACAGGGAAGGCTAACACCGGGGGGCTGTTTTTT. Filled out from reference TRBV2 and TRBJ2-2, the complete variable domain reads EPEVTQTPSHQVTQMGQEVILRCVPISNHLYFYWYRQILGQKVEFLVSFYNNEISEKSEIFDDQFSVERPDGSNFTLKIRSTKLEDSAMYFCASSEFRRTGKANTGGLFFGEGSRLTVL.

This clonotype has a count of ten or more. The rearrangement joins TRBV3-1 to TRBJ2-7, with D possibly matching TRBD1 (6 bases). Germline V gene data show CDR1 as LGHDT and CDR2 as YNNKEL (reference sequence). This CDR3 has 16 residues. Trimming pared 1 base from V and 7 bases from J, leaving 20 bases between. CDR3 loop: CASSQGPGHPYEEQYF. Here the CDR3 DNA reads TGTGCCAGCAGCCAAGGGCCGGGACATCCGTACGAGGAGCAGTACTTC.

This clonotype was seen repeatedly, ten times or more. The V gene is TRBV5-1, the J gene TRBJ2-1; D may be TRBD1 (6 bases). Germline V gives CDR1 SGHRS, CDR2 YFSETQ. V dropped 0 bases and J dropped 6 bases, with 16 bases sitting between them. The CDR3 sequence is 16 residues long. CDR3 DNA sequence: TGCGCCAGCAGCTTGGGGGCACCCAGGGGCGTCAATGAGCAGTTCTTC. This sequence encodes CASSLGAPRGVNEQFF.

As for this clonotype: A much larger clone differs from this one at a single base, so this may be a read error. The rearrangement joins TRBV7-6 to TRBJ2-5, with TRBD2 as a possible D gene (6 bases). Trimming pared 6 bases from V and 5 bases from J, leaving 22 bases between. The V gene's germline CDR1 is SGHVS and CDR2 FNYEAQ. The CDR3 is made up of 16 amino acids. The CDR3 nucleotides are TGTGCCAGCAGGTCCTCCGCGGCTAGCCGGGGGGAGACCCAGTACTTC. Translating it yields CASRSSAASRGETQYF.

Concerning this clonotype itself: This may arise from a read error, as a much more abundant clone is one base away. This rearrangement joins TRBV10-3 to TRBJ2-7; 7 bases line up with TRBD2. Germline CDR1 and CDR2: ENHRY and SYGVKD. The CDR3 spans 16 residues. The CDR3 DNA follows: TGTGCCATCAATGAGTCCGGGAAGCGGGGATCCTACGAGCAGTACTTC. Protein product: CAINESGKRGSYEQYF.

This clonotype was seen ten or more times. This chain links TRBV28 with TRBJ2-1; tentative D call: TRBD2 (6 bases). CDR1 is MDHEN and CDR2 is SYDVKM in the germline V gene. The ends were cut back, 3 bases at V and 8 bases at J, with 17 bases in the middle. The CDR3 has 15 residues. The CDR3 region is CASSFSGVRVDEQFF. CDR3 bases: TGTGCCAGCAGTTTCTCGGGAGTCCGGGTCGATGAGCAGTTCTTC.

This clonotype occurred many times. J is TRBJ2-7 and V is TRBV7-9; weak D call: TRBD1 (6 bases). With 5 bases removed from V and 0 bases from J, the gap between germline ends came to 8 bases. This CDR3 has 13 amino acids. Germline V CDR1 and CDR2: SEHNR, FQNEAQ (reference sequence). CDR3 protein: CASSAGDSYEQYF. CDR3 DNA sequence: TGTGCCAGCAGCGCAGGGGACTCCTACGAGCAGTACTTC.

The genes are TRBV5-1 and TRBJ1-2; 7 nucleotides align to TRBD1. Germline CDR1 SGHRS, CDR2 YFSETQ. There are 14 residues in the CDR3. Germline trimming cut 1 base from V and 5 bases from J; bases unmatched to any gene: 5. The CDR3 reads CASSLRTGGYGYTF. The CDR3 nucleotides are TGCGCCAGCAGCTTGCGGACAGGTGGTTATGGCTACACCTTC.

Ten or more counts support this clonotype. The chain couples TRBV6-5 to TRBJ1-5, with 10 bases fitting TRBD1. Germline CDR1 MNHEY, CDR2 SVGAGI. Trimming cost V 2 bases and J 6 bases; bases outside gene matches: 10. The CDR3 loop spans 17 amino acids. The CDR3: CASSYRLWTGGCQPQHF. The DNA for the CDR3 is TGTGCCAGCAGTTACAGGCTCTGGACAGGGGGATGTCAGCCCCAGCATTTT.

This clonotype was observed many times. CDR3: CASTHGALPNEQFF. The CDR3, as DNA: TGTGCCAGCACCCACGGGGCGCTCCCCAATGAGCAGTTCTTC. The chain has TRBV28 and TRBJ2-1, with D perhaps given as TRBD1 or TRBD2 (5 bases each). The germline CDR1 and CDR2 sequences are MDHEN and SYDVKM. V was pared by 7 bases and J by 6 bases, with 16 bases between. CDR3 length: 14 amino acids.

This clonotype was counted many times. The rearrangement links TRBV27 to TRBJ2-1; D is possibly TRBD1 (5 bases). V lost 3 bases and J lost 0, with 9 bases in between. Looked up from germline, CDR1 is MNHEY and CDR2 is SMNVEV (reference sequence). CDR3 length: 15 amino acids. CDR3 sequence reads: CASSFYRNSYNEQFF. In nucleotides, the CDR3 is TGTGCCAGCAGTTTCTACAGGAACTCCTACAATGAGCAGTTCTTC.

This clonotype was recorded at least ten times. The chain couples TRBV28 to TRBJ1-2; D possibly corresponds to TRBD1 (6 bases). Germline-derived CDR1 and CDR2 are MDHEN and SYDVKM. The V end lost 3 bases, the J end lost 4 bases, and 12 bases lay between the germline ends. The CDR3 is 14 amino acids. CDR3 in amino acids: CASSFLRGAYGYTF. CDR3 DNA sequence: TGTGCCAGCAGTTTTTTGAGGGGGGCCTATGGCTACACCTTC.

This clonotype was recorded at least ten times. V usage is TRBV7-2 and J usage is TRBJ2-7; D might be TRBD2 (5 bases). Germline lookup yields CDR1 SGHTA and CDR2 FQGNSA. The CDR3 has 16 residues. V was shortened by 1 base and J by 3 bases, with 16 bases between the two germline ends. The CDR3 reads CASSLEGVAYGYEQYF. The CDR3 DNA reads TGTGCCAGCAGCTTAGAGGGAGTAGCCTACGGCTACGAGCAGTACTTC. The full variable domain, its missing parts supplied by reference TRBV7-2 and TRBJ2-7, is GAGVSQSPSNKVTEKGKDVELRCDPISGHTALYWYRQSLGQGLEFLIYFQGNSAPDKSGLPSDRFSAERTGGSVSTLTIQRTQQEDSAVYLCASSLEGVAYGYEQYFGPGTRLTVT.

This clonotype occurred many times. The V and J genes are TRBV12-3 or TRBV12-4 and TRBJ2-4, with D perhaps TRBD1 or TRBD2 (6 bases each). With 3 bases removed from V and 1 base from J, the gap between germline ends came to 13 bases. CDR3 size: 16 residues. The CDR3 DNA sequence: TGTGCCAGCAGTTTTGAGTCGGGGGCCGCCAAAAACATTCAGTACTTC. This translates into CASSFESGAAKNIQYF.